One sample yielded the 10 T cell receptor beta chains listed below, sequenced in a study of CD8+ T cells in alopecia areata. RNA extraction was followed by reverse transcription into cDNA, which acted as the sequencing template. Generated by immunoSEQ multiplex PCR, the TCRdb table keeps only in-frame clones and is missing some. The sample lists 110,000 to 150,000 clones, under 60% occurring once. This specimen was CD4+ T cells sorted from blood, taken at week 0. These receptors came from a human donor with alopecia areata.

This chain joins TRBV30 and TRBJ1-5; TRBD1 might be the D (6 bases). The CDR3 length is 13 residues. Germline CDR1 and CDR2: GTSNPN and SVGIG (reference sequence). The V end lost 2 bases, the J end lost 7 bases, and 12 bases lay between the germline ends. The DNA of the CDR3 is TGTGCCTGGAGTAAAGAGGACAGACAGCCCCAGCATTTT. Its translation is CAWSKEDRQPQHF.

V and J are TRBV18 and TRBJ2-1, with D tentatively TRBD2 (5 bases). The CDR3 contains 13 residues. Germline CDR1 reads KGHSH; CDR2 reads LQKENI. Between the trimmed V and J ends, which lost 0 bases and 9 bases, there was a span of 9 bases. For the CDR3, the DNA is TGTGCCAGCTCACCACCGATGGGGAGTGAGCAGTTCTTC. It encodes CASSPPMGSEQFF.

This chain links TRBV9 with TRBJ2-2; no definite D call. The V and J ends lost 4 bases and 4 bases respectively, with 8 bases between them. The CDR3 runs to 13 residues. Germline V lookup: CDR1 SGDLS, CDR2 YYNGEE. DNA for the CDR3: TGTGCCAGCAGCCCGGGCTTCACCGGGGAGCTGTTTTTT. Translating gives CASSPGFTGELFF.

V gene TRBV27 combines with J gene TRBJ2-7; D may be TRBD1 (5 bases). The V and J ends lost 6 bases and 3 bases respectively, with 6 bases between them. There are 11 residues in the CDR3. Germline V lookup: CDR1 MNHEY, CDR2 SMNVEV (reference sequence). The chain's CDR3 is CASRRGYEQYF. The CDR3 coding sequence is TGTGCCAGCAGAAGGGGCTACGAGCAGTACTTC.

The chain recombines TRBV5-1 with TRBJ2-7; the D is unclear. The germline CDR1 and CDR2 sequences are SGHRS and YFSETQ. The V end was cut by 0 bases, the J end by 1 base, with 11 bases between. The CDR3 sequence is 15 residues long. CDR3 DNA sequence: TGCGCCAGCAGCTTGGAAAGGGTTCCATCCTACGAGCAGTACTTC. Its translation is CASSLERVPSYEQYF.

The chain carries TRBV2 and TRBJ1-2; D is uncertain. Trimming stripped 2 bases from V and 2 bases from J, with 0 bases between. The CDR3 is made up of 11 amino acids. CDR1 is SNHLY, CDR2 FYNNEI, per germline. CDR3 DNA: TGTGCCAGCAGTGAAAACTATGGCTACACCTTC. Translating it yields CASSENYGYTF.

V usage is TRBV29-1 and J usage is TRBJ1-5; the D gene is possibly TRBD1 (5 bases). In germline, CDR1 is SQVTM, CDR2 ANQGSEA. The CDR3 has 13 residues. Deletions cut 8 bases from V and 2 bases from J, with 13 bases between. The CDR3 DNA reads TGCAGCTGTAACCAGGGTGGCAATCAGCCCCAGCATTTT. It encodes CSCNQGGNQPQHF.

V gene TRBV29-1 combines with J gene TRBJ1-2, with a possible D match to TRBD1 (6 bases). CDR3 size: 12 residues. Trimming cost V 6 bases and J 4 bases, with 12 bases left between them. Germline CDR1 reads SQVTM; CDR2 reads ANQGSEA. The CDR3 spells CSVRGGIYGYTF. CDR3 nucleotide sequence: TGCAGCGTAAGAGGGGGAATCTATGGCTACACCTTC.

This sequence joins TRBV9 and TRBJ2-3; D not resolved. This CDR3 has 14 amino acids. The V end lost 1 base, the J end lost 2 bases, and 8 bases lay between the germline ends. Germline values: CDR1 SGDLS, CDR2 YYNGEE. The CDR3 sequence: CASSVLLTTDTQYF. CDR3 in DNA: TGTGCCAGCAGCGTATTACTAACCACAGATACGCAGTATTTT.

The CDR3 sequence is CASTSGGGPDTQYF. In nucleotides, the CDR3 is TGTGCCAGCACCAGTGGGGGGGGTCCAGATACGCAGTATTTT. The chain uses TRBV6-5 and TRBJ2-3; 7 bases align to TRBD2. Germline V gene data show CDR1 as MNHEY and CDR2 as SVGAGI. This CDR3 has 14 amino acids. V was pared by 7 bases and J by 4 bases, with 8 bases of the junction left unmatched.